This T cell receptor (beta chain) comes out of a study of vaccination and CD4 T cells after COVID-19. Study information: No peptide, an HIV-1 Nef pool, or a CEFX pool was what each control culture received.

The CDR3 is 13 amino acids. Looked up from germline, CDR1 is MNHNS and CDR2 is SASEGT. Trimming took off 6 bases at V and 7 bases at J, with 12 bases between the two ends. The treatment is: approximately 11-day PBMC culture with coronavirus spike peptide pools or control peptides (ViraFEST assay). ViraFEST used peptide pools to expand antigen-specific T cells before TCR sequencing. In regard to this clonotype: Its specificity is not known.

Study conclusions and caveats: Convalescent patients displayed spike mono-reactivity in 304 of 307 vaccine-specific clones.

The Oncomine TCR Beta short-read assay was applied to DNA of cultured CD4+ T cells. From cultured CD4+ T cells, genomic DNA was extracted. MiXCR, applied by TCRdb to the PCR reads, yields one record per CDR3 protein. Altogether some 4,400 distinct CDR3 sequences are present, roughly 29% being singletons, with the ten largest covering 25% to 35%. This receptor was taken from a human donor who had recovered from COVID-19. The chain is built from TRBV6-1 and TRBJ1-4; possible D gene TRBD1, 5 bases. Material: CD4+ T cells from blood, cultured in vitro. CDR3 in DNA: TGTGCCAGCAGATTGACAGTTGGTGAAAAACTGTTTTTT. The encoded protein is CASRLTVGEKLFF.